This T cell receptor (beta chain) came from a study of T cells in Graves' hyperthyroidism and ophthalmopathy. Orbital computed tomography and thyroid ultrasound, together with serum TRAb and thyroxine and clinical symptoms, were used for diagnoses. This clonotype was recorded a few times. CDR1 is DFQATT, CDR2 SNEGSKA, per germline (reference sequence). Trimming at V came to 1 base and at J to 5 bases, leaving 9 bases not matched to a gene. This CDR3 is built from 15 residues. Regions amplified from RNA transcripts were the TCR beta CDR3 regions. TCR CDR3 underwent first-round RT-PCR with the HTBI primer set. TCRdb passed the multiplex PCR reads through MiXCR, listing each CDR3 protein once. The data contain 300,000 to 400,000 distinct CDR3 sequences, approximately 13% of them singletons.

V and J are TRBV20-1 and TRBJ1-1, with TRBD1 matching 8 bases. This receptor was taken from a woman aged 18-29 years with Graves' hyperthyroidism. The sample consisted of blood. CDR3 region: CSARVPDRVITEAFF. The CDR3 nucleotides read TGCAGTGCTAGAGTTCCGGACAGGGTTATTACTGAAGCTTTCTTT.